This T cell receptor (beta chain) appears in the sequencing data of a study of read filtering for tumor transcriptome and immune sequencing. Study background: Transcriptome libraries were built from DNase-treated RNA.

Molecular barcoded adaptors covering alpha/delta and beta/gamma chains were used on 400 to 450 ng RNA. TCRdb used MiXCR to reprocess the reads, holding one entry per CDR3 protein. This repertoire shows fewer than 45,000 distinct CDR3 sequences, roughly an eighth found once; its top ten account for approximately 31%. V shed 6 bases and J shed 1 base, with 6 bases lying between them. CDR3 size: 13 residues. CDR1 is SEHNR and CDR2 is FQNEAQ in the germline V gene (reference sequence). This clonotype was observed a few times. Its antigen is still unknown. Study-wide results and caveats: Dropping single-read clonotypes raised IR-seq and RNA-seq shared-clonotype correlation.

Sequences were obtained from a population of CD138-negative cells sorted from bone marrow. The TCR comes from a donor at least 40 years old with multiple myeloma. The chain has TRBV7-9 and TRBJ2-2; no definite D call. CDR3 amino acids: CASRMRNTGELFF. The CDR3 DNA sequence: TGTGCCAGCAGGATGAGGAACACCGGGGAGCTGTTTTTT.